This entry is about one T cell receptor (beta chain). Antigen specificity is unknown. This record comes from a study of T cells after yellow fever vaccination. Study observations and caveats: It was a small share of clonotypes that appeared in both CD4 and CD8 compartments. The secondary T-cell response peaked on day 5, not day 15, but was weaker.

Germline V gene sequence: CDR1 SEHNR, CDR2 FQNEAQ (reference sequence). The CDR3 runs to 15 residues. Trimming removed 1 base at V and 5 bases at J, with 14 bases between. TCRdb reanalysed the 5' RACE reads using MiXCR and keeps one entry per CDR3 protein. The sample contains just under 600,000 distinct CDR3 sequences, roughly 14% of which appear only once. V usage is TRBV7-9 and J usage is TRBJ2-5; D gene uncertain. This TCR derives from a man aged 25 to 40 who received the YFV17D yellow fever vaccine. The source material was PBMCs, sampled on the day of the yellow fever booster vaccination. The CDR3 sequence: CASSLGRSLVETQYF. The CDR3 DNA sequence: TGTGCCAGCAGCTTAGGAAGGTCGCTTGTGGAGACCCAGTACTTC.